A single sample gave rise to the 8 T cell receptor beta chains below, sequenced in a study of T cell repertoires in cytomegalovirus infection. These receptors have no known antigen. TCRdb reanalysed the reads using MiXCR and keeps one entry per CDR3 protein. The top ten hold roughly 79% of the sample, which has under 90,000 distinct CDR3 sequences, roughly 20% seen once. Sequenced: PBMCs, sequenced either directly or after in vitro stimulation (not recorded which). These receptors were obtained from a human donor in good health (CMV status not recorded). Some clones in this sample may be carry-over from other donors' samples.

The chain has TRBV5-6 and TRBJ2-3; a weak D match, TRBD2 (6 bases). V lost 2 bases and J 4 bases, leaving 26 bases between the germline ends. The V gene's germline CDR1 is SGHDT and CDR2 YYEEEE. The CDR3 runs to 19 residues. DNA of the CDR3: TGTGCCAGCAGCTTACTCCTTCGGGCGGAGGGCCCTAGCTCAGATACGCAGTATTTT. Translated, it gives CASSLLLRAEGPSSDTQYF.

There are many counts of this clonotype. The chain uses TRBV4-1 and TRBJ2-7; 10 nucleotides match TRBD1. CDR1 is MGHRA, CDR2 YSYEKL, per germline. The length of the CDR3 is 16 residues. With 1 base clipped from V and 0 bases from J, the junction kept 3 bases outside the gene matches. In nucleotides, the CDR3 is TGCGCCAGCAGCCAAGTGGACAGGGGGTCCTCCTACGAGCAGTACTTC. Translating gives CASSQVDRGSSYEQYF.

The rearrangement uses TRBV5-1 and TRBJ2-4, with D perhaps assigned TRBD1 or TRBD2 (5 bases each). From germline, CDR1 is SGHRS and CDR2 YFSETQ. This CDR3 has 14 amino acids. The V gene lost 4 bases and the J gene lost 6 bases, with 14 bases spanning the gap. The CDR3 is CASSPQDWGNIQYF. The CDR3 coding sequence is TGCGCCAGCAGCCCACAGGACTGGGGAAACATTCAGTACTTC.

The V call is TRBV27, the J call TRBJ2-2; D possibly corresponds to TRBD2 (5 bases). The CDR3 contains 16 residues. V lost 6 bases and J 0 bases, leaving 14 bases between the germline ends. CDR1 is MNHEY, CDR2 SMNVEV, per germline (reference sequence). This chain's CDR3 is CASRYGGRPNTGELFF. CDR3 coding DNA: TGTGCCAGCAGATACGGAGGACGGCCGAACACCGGGGAGCTGTTTTTT.

This clonotype occurred a few times. This chain uses TRBV7-2 with TRBJ2-5; D might be TRBD2 (7 bases). The length of the CDR3 is 17 residues. The germline V gene has CDR1 SGHTA and CDR2 FQGNSA. V was cut by 11 bases and J by 2 bases, with 27 bases left in between. This chain's CDR3 is CASSGNPGQIKQETQYF. The CDR3 nucleotides read TGTGCCTCCAGCGGGAACCCAGGACAGATCAAACAAGAGACCCAGTACTTC. Full variable domain (missing parts from reference TRBV7-2 and TRBJ2-5): GAGVSQSPSNKVTEKGKDVELRCDPISGHTALYWYRQSLGQGLEFLIYFQGNSAPDKSGLPSDRFSAERTGGSVSTLTIQRTQQEDSAVYLCASSGNPGQIKQETQYFGPGTRLLVL.

This clonotype was found once. V gene TRBV7-2 combines with J gene TRBJ2-1; 7 bases match TRBD1. CDR3 length: 15 residues. With V trimmed by 5 bases and J by 0 bases, 4 bases remained unmatched. Germline CDR1 and CDR2: SGHTA and FQGNSA. CDR3 amino acids: CASSTGTASYNEQFF. The CDR3 region has the DNA TGTGCCAGCAGCACCGGGACAGCCTCCTACAATGAGCAGTTCTTC.

This clonotype was seen at least ten times. The chain joins TRBV7-8 to TRBJ1-2; D possibly corresponds to TRBD1 (5 bases). CDR3 size: 16 residues. Germline-derived CDR1 and CDR2 are SGHVS and FQNEAQ. With 5 bases removed from V and 4 bases from J, the gap between germline ends came to 20 bases. The CDR3 here is CASSPVSRGTFYGYTF. Here the CDR3 DNA reads TGTGCCAGCAGCCCGGTGTCTAGGGGAACTTTCTATGGCTACACCTTC.

This clonotype was detected many times. The chain carries TRBV7-3 and TRBJ2-7; D gene ambiguous. V was clipped by 5 bases and J by 0 bases, with 11 bases between them. Germline V gives CDR1 SGHTA, CDR2 FQGTGA. CDR3 length: 14 residues. Written as DNA, the CDR3 is TGTGCCAGCAGCCCCGCGTCCGGCTCCTACGAGCAGTACTTC. Its translation is CASSPASGSYEQYF.